This is a list of T cell receptor beta chains from one sample in a study of PD-L1 blockade in urothelial cancer. Generated by immunoSEQ multiplex PCR, the TCRdb table keeps only in-frame clones and is missing some. This table has fewer than 45,000 clones, approximately 78% appearing once. The specimen comprised PBMCs, sampled around atezolizumab (anti-PD-L1) treatment. The source of these receptors is a man between 65 and 80 years old with urothelial cancer. Each CDR3 is given with its conserved first and last residue. The D gene is left open where the match is weak. Not all rows give a size; the values are once, few, many and, for expanded clones, a class.

clone_size: -
d_call: -
v_call: TRBV28
j_call: TRBJ1-2
cdr3_aa: CASSTHGGGRVGGYTF
cdr3_nt: TGTGCCAGCAGTACTCATGGGGGAGGGAGGGTTGGGGGCTACACCTTC

clone_size: medium-sized
d_call: TRBD1
v_call: TRBV5-5
j_call: TRBJ2-7
cdr3_aa: CASSRDSFSYEQYF
cdr3_nt: TGTGCCAGCAGCAGGGACAGCTTCTCCTACGAGCAGTACTTC

clone_size: -
d_call: -
v_call: TRBV27
j_call: TRBJ2-7
cdr3_aa: CASSVTGSYEQYF
cdr3_nt: TGTGCCAGCAGTGTAACAGGATCCTACGAGCAGTACTTC

clone_size: -
d_call: TRBD2
v_call: TRBV7-2
j_call: TRBJ2-7
cdr3_aa: CASSLRLAGGLEQYF
cdr3_nt: TGTGCCAGCAGCTTAAGACTAGCGGGGGGGCTCGAGCAGTACTTC

clone_size: -
d_call: -
v_call: TRBV2
j_call: TRBJ1-1
cdr3_aa: CASSEGEAGNTEAFF
cdr3_nt: TGTGCCAGCAGTGAAGGGGAGGCAGGGAACACTGAAGCTTTCTTT

clone_size: -
d_call: -
v_call: TRBV27
j_call: TRBJ1-5
cdr3_aa: CASSFRGQPQHF
cdr3_nt: TGTGCCAGCAGTTTCCGTGGCCAGCCCCAGCATTTT

clone_size: -
d_call: -
v_call: TRBV9
j_call: TRBJ1-1
cdr3_aa: CASSADPWGVNTEAFF
cdr3_nt: TGTGCCAGCAGCGCGGACCCCTGGGGGGTAAACACTGAAGCTTTCTTT

clone_size: -
d_call: TRBD1
v_call: TRBV4-1
j_call: TRBJ2-1
cdr3_aa: CASSQAGTEYNEQFF
cdr3_nt: TGCGCCAGCAGCCAAGCCGGGACAGAGTACAATGAGCAGTTCTTC

clone_size: -
d_call: TRBD1
v_call: TRBV5-1
j_call: TRBJ1-5
cdr3_aa: CASRLTGEDQPQHF
cdr3_nt: TGCGCCAGCAGGCTGACAGGGGAGGATCAGCCCCAGCATTTT

clone_size: -
d_call: -
v_call: TRBV4-3
j_call: TRBJ2-1
cdr3_aa: CASSQHRAPISYNEQFF
cdr3_nt: TGCGCCAGCAGCCAGCATAGAGCGCCGATCTCCTACAATGAGCAGTTCTTC

clone_size: -
d_call: -
v_call: TRBV6-1
j_call: TRBJ2-1
cdr3_aa: CASSETQSLEQFF
cdr3_nt: TGTGCCAGCAGCGAAACACAGTCCCTCGAGCAGTTCTTC

clone_size: -
d_call: -
v_call: TRBV11-2
j_call: TRBJ2-7
cdr3_aa: CASSFSRYEQYF
cdr3_nt: TGTGCCAGCAGCTTTTCCCGTTACGAGCAGTACTTC

clone_size: -
d_call: -
v_call: TRBV29-1
j_call: TRBJ2-3
cdr3_aa: CSVEVPLQSTDTQYF
cdr3_nt: TGCAGCGTTGAGGTTCCTCTTCAGAGCACAGATACGCAGTATTTT

clone_size: -
d_call: TRBD2
v_call: TRBV7-9
j_call: TRBJ2-7
cdr3_aa: CASSPGGEQYF
cdr3_nt: TGTGCCAGCAGCCCCGGGGGGGAGCAGTACTTC

clone_size: -
d_call: TRBD2
v_call: TRBV10-3
j_call: TRBJ2-1
cdr3_aa: CAISESTSGGVSSYNEQFF
cdr3_nt: TGTGCCATCAGTGAGTCCACTAGCGGGGGCGTCAGCTCCTACAATGAGCAGTTCTTC

clone_size: once
d_call: TRBD1
v_call: TRBV6-1
j_call: TRBJ2-5
cdr3_aa: CASSTRTGLETQYF
cdr3_nt: TGTGCCAGCAGTACGAGGACAGGTCTCGAGACCCAGTACTTC

clone_size: -
d_call: -
v_call: TRBV5-1
j_call: TRBJ1-1
cdr3_aa: CASSSRGDGAEAFF
cdr3_nt: TGCGCCAGCAGCTCCCGAGGAGATGGTGCTGAAGCTTTCTTT

clone_size: once
d_call: -
v_call: TRBV18
j_call: TRBJ1-2
cdr3_aa: CASSEQGLLETF
cdr3_nt: TGTGCCAGTTCTGAGCAGGGGCTACTGGAGACCTTC

clone_size: few
d_call: -
v_call: TRBV19
j_call: TRBJ1-2
cdr3_aa: CASSEGQARYTF
cdr3_nt: TGTGCCAGTAGTGAGGGACAAGCCCGCTACACCTTC

clone_size: -
d_call: TRBD2
v_call: TRBV29-1
j_call: TRBJ2-7
cdr3_aa: CSVRPGLVSYEQYF
cdr3_nt: TGCAGCGTTAGACCGGGACTAGTTTCCTACGAGCAGTACTTC

clone_size: -
d_call: -
v_call: TRBV25-1
j_call: TRBJ1-1
cdr3_aa: CASSETGAMNTEAFF
cdr3_nt: TGTGCCAGCAGTGAAACTGGTGCTATGAACACTGAAGCTTTCTTT

clone_size: -
d_call: -
v_call: TRBV10-3
j_call: TRBJ2-2
cdr3_aa: CAISAGVRTGELFF
cdr3_nt: TGTGCCATCAGTGCGGGAGTTCGGACCGGGGAGCTGTTTTTT

clone_size: -
d_call: TRBD1
v_call: TRBV25-1
j_call: TRBJ1-2
cdr3_aa: CASSVGTAGYTF
cdr3_nt: TGTGCCAGCAGTGTCGGGACAGCCGGCTACACCTTC

clone_size: -
d_call: -
v_call: TRBV5-6
j_call: TRBJ1-1
cdr3_aa: CASRNRIGAEAFF
cdr3_nt: TGTGCCAGCAGGAACAGGATCGGAGCTGAAGCTTTCTTT

clone_size: -
d_call: TRBD2
v_call: TRBV2
j_call: TRBJ2-5
cdr3_aa: CASRKRREGVETQYF
cdr3_nt: TGTGCCAGCAGAAAAAGGCGGGAGGGCGTAGAGACCCAGTACTTC

clone_size: -
d_call: -
v_call: TRBV5-1
j_call: TRBJ1-4
cdr3_aa: CASRYRDNREGEKLFF
cdr3_nt: TGCGCCAGCAGGTACCGGGACAACAGGGAGGGGGAAAAACTGTTTTTT

clone_size: -
d_call: -
v_call: TRBV28
j_call: TRBJ2-7
cdr3_aa: CASSFSSRGRQVENEQYF
cdr3_nt: TGTGCCAGCAGTTTCAGCAGCAGGGGCCGCCAGGTGGAGAACGAGCAGTACTTC

clone_size: -
d_call: -
v_call: TRBV25-1
j_call: TRBJ2-1
cdr3_aa: CASSEEDTSSYNEQFF
cdr3_nt: TGTGCCAGCAGTGAAGAGGATACTAGCTCCTACAATGAGCAGTTCTTC

clone_size: once
d_call: -
v_call: TRBV11-1
j_call: TRBJ2-5
cdr3_aa: CASSKEGAETQYF
cdr3_nt: TGTGCCAGCAGCAAGGAGGGGGCAGAGACCCAGTACTTC

clone_size: -
d_call: TRBD1
v_call: TRBV6-6
j_call: TRBJ1-1
cdr3_aa: CASSYGQDSAEAFF
cdr3_nt: TGTGCCAGCAGTTACGGACAGGATTCCGCTGAAGCTTTCTTT

clone_size: -
d_call: TRBD2
v_call: TRBV2
j_call: TRBJ2-1
cdr3_aa: CASSARLAAEQFF
cdr3_nt: TGTGCCAGCAGTGCAAGACTAGCCGCGGAGCAGTTCTTC

clone_size: -
d_call: -
v_call: TRBV11-3
j_call: TRBJ2-5
cdr3_aa: CASSLGRASGTQYF
cdr3_nt: TGTGCCAGCAGCTTGGGCAGGGCGTCGGGGACCCAGTACTTC

clone_size: -
d_call: -
v_call: TRBV7-8
j_call: TRBJ2-4
cdr3_aa: CASSFEGGMVIQYF
cdr3_nt: TGTGCCAGCAGCTTCGAGGGGGGGATGGTCATTCAGTACTTC

clone_size: -
d_call: -
v_call: TRBV7-9
j_call: TRBJ2-7
cdr3_aa: CASSLVGPQATDYEQYF
cdr3_nt: TGTGCCAGCAGCTTAGTAGGCCCTCAGGCGACGGACTACGAGCAGTACTTC

clone_size: -
d_call: -
v_call: TRBV30
j_call: TRBJ2-7
cdr3_aa: CAWSTRQGGSLSEQYF
cdr3_nt: TGTGCCTGGTCCACGAGGCAGGGAGGCTCCCTTAGCGAGCAGTACTTC

clone_size: -
d_call: TRBD2
v_call: TRBV28
j_call: TRBJ2-6
cdr3_aa: CASSHQGGGANVLTF
cdr3_nt: TGTGCCAGCAGCCACCAGGGAGGGGGGGCCAACGTCCTGACTTTC

clone_size: -
d_call: -
v_call: TRBV29-1
j_call: TRBJ1-2
cdr3_aa: CSVVLQSLDGYTF
cdr3_nt: TGCAGCGTTGTTCTGCAGTCGCTTGATGGCTACACCTTC

clone_size: -
d_call: TRBD1
v_call: TRBV2
j_call: TRBJ2-2
cdr3_aa: CASRTGPGELFF
cdr3_nt: TGTGCCAGCAGGACAGGGCCCGGGGAGCTGTTTTTT

clone_size: -
d_call: TRBD1
v_call: TRBV2
j_call: TRBJ1-5
cdr3_aa: CASSEGAGGPYSNQPQHF
cdr3_nt: TGTGCCAGCAGTGAGGGGGCAGGGGGCCCTTATAGCAATCAGCCCCAGCATTTT

clone_size: -
d_call: TRBD1
v_call: TRBV7-8
j_call: TRBJ1-5
cdr3_aa: CASSSTGGANQPQHF
cdr3_nt: TGTGCCAGCAGCTCGACAGGGGGCGCGAATCAGCCCCAGCATTTT

clone_size: once
d_call: -
v_call: TRBV7-2
j_call: TRBJ1-2
cdr3_aa: CASSLGWSGGSNYGYTF
cdr3_nt: TGTGCCAGCAGCTTAGGGTGGTCGGGCGGGTCCAACTATGGCTACACCTTC

clone_size: -
d_call: -
v_call: TRBV2
j_call: TRBJ1-5
cdr3_aa: CASNRDGSNQPQHF
cdr3_nt: TGTGCCAGCAACAGGGACGGCAGCAATCAGCCCCAGCATTTT

clone_size: -
d_call: -
v_call: TRBV5-1
j_call: TRBJ2-7
cdr3_aa: CASSMRVGGYEQYF
cdr3_nt: TGCGCCAGCAGCATGAGGGTGGGAGGCTACGAGCAGTACTTC

clone_size: -
d_call: -
v_call: TRBV7-6
j_call: TRBJ2-7
cdr3_aa: CASSLVTGPTYEQYF
cdr3_nt: TGTGCCAGCAGCTTAGTAACAGGGCCTACCTACGAGCAGTACTTC

clone_size: -
d_call: TRBD1
v_call: TRBV19
j_call: TRBJ2-5
cdr3_aa: CASGRTGPQETQYF
cdr3_nt: TGTGCCAGTGGAAGGACAGGACCCCAAGAGACCCAGTACTTC

clone_size: -
d_call: -
v_call: TRBV19
j_call: TRBJ1-4
cdr3_aa: CASSSGQPNEKLFF
cdr3_nt: TGTGCCAGTAGTTCCGGACAGCCTAATGAAAAACTGTTTTTT

clone_size: few
d_call: -
v_call: TRBV7-2
j_call: TRBJ2-1
cdr3_aa: CASSLGLASYNEQFF
cdr3_nt: TGTGCCAGCAGCTTAGGGCTAGCCTCCTACAATGAGCAGTTCTTC

clone_size: -
d_call: -
v_call: TRBV19
j_call: TRBJ1-1
cdr3_aa: CASIAGGVTEAFF
cdr3_nt: TGTGCCAGTATCGCTGGGGGGGTCACTGAAGCTTTCTTT

clone_size: few
d_call: TRBD1
v_call: TRBV5-1
j_call: TRBJ2-7
cdr3_aa: CASSGRDRAYEQYF
cdr3_nt: TGCGCCAGCAGCGGCCGGGACAGGGCCTACGAGCAGTACTTC